The text below deals with one T cell receptor (beta chain). The sample is drawn from a study of blood T cell repertoires in COVID-19. Overall study context: T cells, B-cell-depleted T cells, or PBMCs supplied cDNA or gDNA.

Clones were sequenced by immunoSEQ multiplex PCR, and TCRdb holds only the in-frame ones, with some missing. Of 230,000 or so clones in the sample, about nine tenths were seen once. CDR1 and CDR2 (germline): SGHRS, YFSETQ. V gave up 0 bases and J gave up 7 bases, with 15 bases separating them. The CDR3 consists of 15 residues. V and J are TRBV5-1 and TRBJ2-3; the D gene is possibly TRBD2 (6 bases). The receptor was derived from a woman aged 40-49 years with acute COVID-19. Sequencing input: PBMCs or T cells enriched from blood (not recorded which). The chain's CDR3 is CASSLAPGDAYTQYF. The CDR3 nucleotides are TGCGCCAGCAGCTTGGCCCCGGGGGACGCATATACGCAGTATTTT. Supplemented by reference TRBV5-1 and TRBJ2-3, the full variable domain reads KAGVTQTPRYLIKTRGQQVTLSCSPISGHRSVSWYQQTPGQGLQFLFEYFSETQRNKGNFPGRFSGRQFSNSRSEMNVSTLELGDSALYLCASSLAPGDAYTQYFGPGTRLTVL.